Sequencing of this TCR beta chain was carried out in a study of CD8 T cells in Susac syndrome. Reverse transcription of roughly 0.5 to 1 ug RNA was performed with random hexamers. Coverage of TCR beta CDR3 amplification by immunoSEQ multiplex PCR extended to 54 Vbeta and 13 Jbeta. TCRdb called the immunoSEQ multiplex PCR reads again in MiXCR, with one record for every CDR3 protein. Among about 400,000 distinct CDR3 sequences listed, more than 80% were seen once. There are 14 residues in the CDR3. The V gene lost 3 bases and the J gene lost 0 bases, with 10 bases spanning the gap. From germline, CDR1 is SGHRS and CDR2 YFSETQ.

The clonotype comes from a human donor with multiple sclerosis. Sequencing input: CD8+ T cells from PBMCs. This chain links TRBV5-1 with TRBJ2-7; D is perhaps TRBD1 or TRBD2 (5 bases each). DNA for the CDR3: TGCGCCAGCAGCTCCTTGAGGGGCTCCTACGAGCAGTACTTC. This gives the protein CASSSLRGSYEQYF.